This T cell receptor (beta chain) is from a study of monozygotic twins with cystic fibrosis. Broader study findings: In 13 of 16 pairs, V gene usage was closest to the co-twin's.

Some clones are missing from TCRdb's copy, which holds only in-frame ones; the method was immunoSEQ multiplex PCR. The sample shows some 10,000 clones, 98% of them seen only once. For this clone: Its antigen is currently unknown.

The CDR3 covers 12 residues. Germline CDR1 MNHEY, CDR2 SVGAGI. The V segment lost 6 bases and the J segment 8 bases; nucleotides outside the gene matches: 3. The chain employs TRBV6-5 and TRBJ2-1, with TRBD2 matching 8 bases. The source of this sequence is a girl aged 2 to 10 with cystic fibrosis. The sequenced material came from blood. DNA of the CDR3: TGTGCCAGCAGCCTAGCGGGCTATGAGCAGTTCTTC. Its protein is CASSLAGYEQFF.